These 32 T cell receptor beta chains came from one sample sequenced in a study of blood T cell repertoires in COVID-19. Data came from immunoSEQ multiplex PCR; TCRdb stores just in-frame clones and leaves some out. The sample includes just under 90,000 clones, 88% seen only once; the top ten take over 0.35%. Sequenced input: peripheral blood. These receptors were obtained from a man between 60 and 75 years old with acute or convalescent COVID-19.

The chain is built from TRBV27 and TRBJ2-7; D is possibly TRBD1 (6 bases). The CDR3 is made up of 14 amino acids. V was pared by 2 bases and J by 2 bases, with 10 bases between. The V gene's germline CDR1 is MNHEY and CDR2 SMNVEV (reference sequence). The CDR3 nucleotides read TGTGCCAGCAGTTTAAGTCCAGGGGCCTACGAGCAGTACTTC. Its translation: CASSLSPGAYEQYF.

V and J are TRBV27 and TRBJ2-4, with D possibly being TRBD1 (5 bases). The V end lost 5 bases, the J end lost 3 bases, and 11 bases lay between the germline ends. From germline, CDR1 is MNHEY and CDR2 SMNVEV (reference sequence). The CDR3 is made up of 14 amino acids. CDR3 nucleotide sequence: TGTGCCAGCAGTCCCAGGGTCAGCAAAAACATTCAGTACTTC. Its protein is CASSPRVSKNIQYF.

This chain links TRBV5-4 with TRBJ1-1; the D gene is possibly TRBD1 (6 bases). The germline V gene has CDR1 SGHNT and CDR2 YYREEE (reference sequence). The V end lost 4 bases, the J end lost 0 bases, and 22 bases lay between the germline ends. This CDR3 contains 18 residues. CDR3 nucleotide sequence: TGTGCCAGCAGCCCACCCACCGGACAGATGACAATGAACACTGAAGCTTTCTTT. As protein: CASSPPTGQMTMNTEAFF.

The J gene is TRBJ1-1, the V gene TRBV5-1, with TRBD1 identical over 9 bases. Trimming removed 4 bases from V and 2 bases from J; junction bases left unmatched: 9. The CDR3 extends over 16 amino acids. In germline, CDR1 is SGHRS, CDR2 YFSETQ. Here the CDR3 reads CASSAGQGNLNTEAFF. The DNA of the CDR3 is TGCGCCAGCAGCGCGGGACAGGGAAACCTTAACACTGAAGCTTTCTTT.

This clone was counted once. V and J are TRBV2 and TRBJ2-5; 9 bases map to TRBD1. The CDR3 is 14 residues long. Trimming removed 6 bases from V and 5 bases from J; junction bases left unmatched: 7. Germline V CDR1 and CDR2: SNHLY, FYNNEI. CDR3 loop: CASSPDRGRETQYF. The DNA of the CDR3 is TGTGCCAGCAGCCCGGACAGGGGTAGGGAGACCCAGTACTTC. Full variable domain (outside the CDR3, taken from reference TRBV2 and TRBJ2-5): EPEVTQTPSHQVTQMGQEVILRCVPISNHLYFYWYRQILGQKVEFLVSFYNNEISEKSEIFDDQFSVERPDGSNFTLKIRSTKLEDSAMYFCASSPDRGRETQYFGPGTRLLVL.

This clone turned up a few times. The rearrangement joins TRBV7-9 to TRBJ1-6; D unclear. The CDR3 has 15 amino acids. Per the germline V gene, CDR1 is SEHNR and CDR2 is FQNEAQ (reference sequence). V was trimmed by 5 bases and J by 0 bases, leaving 8 bases between them. This CDR3 reads CASSQESSYNSPLHF. DNA for the CDR3: TGTGCCAGCAGCCAAGAGAGCTCCTATAATTCACCCCTCCACTTT.

CDR3 in amino acids: CASSIQGSDEQYF. Here the CDR3 DNA reads TGTGCCAGTAGTATTCAGGGATCGGACGAGCAGTACTTC. V is TRBV19 and J is TRBJ2-7; TRBD1 is a possible D gene (5 bases). The CDR3 loop spans 13 amino acids. Per the germline V gene, CDR1 is LNHDA and CDR2 is SQIVND (reference sequence). The germline V and J ends were trimmed by 3 bases and 5 bases, with 11 bases remaining between them.

The genes are TRBV27 and TRBJ1-3; 9 nucleotides line up with TRBD1. The CDR3 covers 19 residues. V trimming: 4 bases; J trimming: 1 base; junction bases outside the gene matches: 14. Per the germline V gene, CDR1 is MNHEY and CDR2 is SMNVEV (reference sequence). CDR3 sequence: CASSSYGTGNGGSGNTIYF. The CDR3 DNA follows: TGTGCCAGCAGTTCATACGGGACAGGGAACGGGGGATCTGGAAACACCATATATTTT.

This rearrangement joins TRBV5-1 to TRBJ2-7, with D tentatively TRBD2 (6 bases). With 2 bases removed from V and 7 bases from J, the gap between germline ends came to 16 bases. Germline V gives CDR1 SGHRS, CDR2 YFSETQ. This CDR3 spans 14 amino acids. The CDR3 DNA sequence: TGCGCCAGCAGCTTCTCCGGGACTCGTCAAGAGCAGTACTTC. Translated: CASSFSGTRQEQYF.

The rearrangement uses TRBV27 and TRBJ1-1; no clear D. Germline CDR1 MNHEY, CDR2 SMNVEV (reference sequence). This CDR3 has 13 amino acids. Trimming took off 6 bases at V and 1 base at J, with 9 bases between the two ends. The CDR3 region is CASRYHGNTEAFF. In nucleotides, the CDR3 is TGTGCCAGCAGATATCACGGGAACACTGAAGCTTTCTTT.

As for this clone: The sample holds other DNA sequences that translate to the same CDR3. The chain has TRBV6-5 and TRBJ1-1, with a tentative D call TRBD1 (6 bases). Germline lookup yields CDR1 MNHEY and CDR2 SVGAGI. Trimming stripped 6 bases from V and 1 base from J, with 9 bases between. The CDR3 extends over 13 amino acids. CDR3 bases: TGTGCCAGCAGGGAGACAGGGAACACTGAAGCTTTCTTT. Its translation: CASRETGNTEAFF.

With respect to this clone: One end of the junction fails to match germline, which may point to a read error. The J gene is TRBJ2-7, the V gene TRBV5-1; 8 bases agree with TRBD1. Germline V CDR1 and CDR2: SGHRS, YFSETQ. This CDR3 has 16 residues. CDR3: CASSYAPGQAERAVDF. CDR3 DNA sequence: TGCGCCAGCAGTTACGCCCCGGGACAGGCGGAAAGAGCAGTTGACTTC. The full variable domain, completed using reference TRBV5-1 and TRBJ2-7, is KAGVTQTPRYLIKTRGQQVTLSCSPISGHRSVSWYQQTPGQGLQFLFEYFSETQRNKGNFPGRFSGRQFSNSRSEMNVSTLELGDSALYLCASSYAPGQAERAVDFGPGTRLTVT.

The rearrangement joins TRBV5-1 to TRBJ2-7; the match to TRBD1 covers 10 bases. Germline trimming cut 0 bases from V and 1 base from J; bases unmatched to any gene: 4. This CDR3 comprises 16 residues. From germline, CDR1 is SGHRS and CDR2 YFSETQ. The CDR3 protein is CASSLGEDRGSYEQYF. CDR3 DNA sequence: TGCGCCAGCAGCTTGGGGGAGGACAGGGGGTCCTACGAGCAGTACTTC.

This chain uses TRBV7-7 with TRBJ1-5; TRBD1 is a possible D gene (5 bases). CDR3 length: 14 residues. V gave up 10 bases and J gave up 2 bases, with 15 bases separating them. Germline V gene lookup returns CDR1 SSHAT and CDR2 FNYEAQ (reference sequence). The CDR3: CATPTVRGNQPQHF. CDR3 DNA: TGTGCCACCCCGACAGTTCGAGGCAATCAGCCCCAGCATTTT.

This clone occurred a few times. This chain uses TRBV5-6 with TRBJ2-7; D possibly corresponds to TRBD1 (6 bases). CDR3 length: 16 residues. Trimming took 0 bases from V and 2 from J, leaving 15 bases between them. Germline V lookup: CDR1 SGHDT, CDR2 YYEEEE. For the CDR3, the DNA is TGTGCCAGCAGCTTGGCGACAGGCCTTGCGACCTACGAGCAGTACTTC. Encoded protein: CASSLATGLATYEQYF.

This chain connects TRBV28 to TRBJ1-1; D is ambiguous. Deletions cut 6 bases from V and 3 bases from J, with 8 bases between. The germline V gene encodes CDR1 MDHEN and CDR2 SYDVKM. The CDR3 has 12 residues. The CDR3 bases are TGTGCCAGCAGCATACAACACACTGAAGCTTTCTTT. This sequence encodes CASSIQHTEAFF.

CDR3 sequence: CATGQGRSSYEQYF. CDR3 bases: TGCGCCACCGGACAGGGTCGATCCTCCTACGAGCAGTACTTC. The chain carries TRBV10-2 and TRBJ2-7, with 8 bases matching TRBD1. The J segment lost 0 bases and the V segment lost 10 bases, leaving 8 bases of the junction unmatched. From germline, CDR1 is WSHSY and CDR2 SAAADI. The CDR3 is made up of 14 amino acids.

The J gene is TRBJ2-5, the V gene TRBV4-2; unclear D gene. CDR3 size: 13 residues. CDR1 LGHNA and CDR2 YNFKEQ come from the germline V gene. Deletions cut 2 bases from V and 0 bases from J, with 4 bases between. The CDR3 DNA sequence: TGTGCCAGCAGCCAAAACTACCAAGAGACCCAGTACTTC. This encodes CASSQNYQETQYF.

This chain connects TRBV7-8 to TRBJ1-6; D is perhaps TRBD1 (5 bases). The CDR3 has 15 amino acids. CDR1 and CDR2 from the germline V gene are SGHVS and FQNEAQ. V lost 2 bases to trimming and J lost 7 bases, with 12 bases between them. The CDR3, as DNA: TGTGCCAGCAGCTTACCCGGGGGTATGAATTCACCCCTCCACTTT. As protein: CASSLPGGMNSPLHF.

This sequence joins TRBV6-5 and TRBJ2-7, with TRBD2 as a possible D gene (6 bases). Trimming cost V 6 bases and J 2 bases, with 14 bases left between them. The CDR3 totals 14 residues. Germline V gene lookup returns CDR1 MNHEY and CDR2 SVGAGI. CDR3 sequence: CASRPAGGTYEQYF. The DNA for the CDR3 is TGTGCCAGCAGACCTGCTGGGGGGACCTACGAGCAGTACTTC.

V usage is TRBV6-5 and J usage is TRBJ2-3; possible D gene TRBD2, 5 bases. Germline V gene sequence: CDR1 MNHEY, CDR2 SVGAGI. The CDR3 extends over 13 amino acids. Trimming took 6 bases from V and 3 from J, leaving 10 bases between them. Here the CDR3 reads CASRAAGTDTQYF. CDR3 nucleotides: TGTGCCAGCAGAGCGGCAGGAACAGATACGCAGTATTTT.

The genes are TRBV5-1 and TRBJ1-2; D unresolved. The CDR3 loop spans 13 amino acids. Trimming took 4 bases from V and 5 from J, leaving 12 bases between them. Germline V gives CDR1 SGHRS, CDR2 YFSETQ. The CDR3 bases are TGCGCCAGCAGCCCAGCAGGTGAATATGGCTACACCTTC. Protein sequence: CASSPAGEYGYTF.

The rearrangement uses TRBV9 and TRBJ1-2, with 8 bases matching TRBD1. CDR3 length equals 13 residues. Trimming cost V 3 bases and J 8 bases; bases outside gene matches: 6. Germline lookup yields CDR1 SGDLS and CDR2 YYNGEE. The CDR3 spells CASSATGAGGYTF. The CDR3 region has the DNA TGTGCCAGCAGCGCGACAGGGGCTGGGGGCTACACCTTC.

The genes are TRBV19 and TRBJ1-2; D ambiguous. V dropped 4 bases and J dropped 8 bases, with 8 bases sitting between them. Looked up from germline, CDR1 is LNHDA and CDR2 is SQIVND (reference sequence). CDR3 size: 11 residues. The CDR3 is CASSTVEGYTF. CDR3 nucleotide sequence: TGTGCCAGTAGTACCGTGGAGGGCTACACCTTC.

This chain links TRBV24-1 with TRBJ2-2, with 9 bases fitting TRBD2. Germline trimming cut 1 base from V and 6 bases from J; bases unmatched to any gene: 5. The germline V gene encodes CDR1 KGHDR and CDR2 SFDVKD. The CDR3 spans 16 residues. CDR3: CATSDFTGGRAGELFF. The CDR3 DNA sequence: TGTGCCACCAGTGATTTTACTGGCGGGAGGGCCGGGGAGCTGTTTTTT.

The chain uses TRBV3-1 (or the pseudogene TRBV3-2) and TRBJ2-3; a weak D match, TRBD2 (6 bases). V was cut by 3 bases and J by 3 bases, with 7 bases left in between. CDR1 and CDR2 from the germline V gene are LGHDT and YNNKEL (reference sequence). CDR3 size: 13 residues. The CDR3 nucleotides are TGTGCCAGCAGCCATCGGGGGACAGATACGCAGTATTTT. It codes for CASSHRGTDTQYF.

The V and J genes are TRBV18 and TRBJ2-3, with D possibly matching TRBD2 (6 bases). Germline V CDR1 and CDR2: KGHSH, LQKENI. The V gene lost 6 bases and the J gene lost 8 bases, with 21 bases spanning the gap. CDR3 length: 15 residues. In DNA, the CDR3 is TGTGCCAGCTCCGCCTTAGCGGAGGCCCCCGGTACGCAGTATTTT. It is translated as CASSALAEAPGTQYF.

V gene TRBV7-3 combines with J gene TRBJ1-2; D perhaps matches TRBD1 (5 bases). Trimming removed 5 bases from V and 7 bases from J, with 14 bases in between. The CDR3 contains 13 residues. CDR1 and CDR2 from the germline V gene are SGHTA and FQGTGA. The CDR3 region has the DNA TGTGCCAGCAGCGCGAAGGGGTCGGGTGGCTACACCTTC. Translation gives CASSAKGSGGYTF.

In nucleotides, the CDR3 is TGTGCCACCAGTGGCCTTGGACAGGGCTCAAACATGGAGCTGTTTTTT. Its protein is CATSGLGQGSNMELFF. The rearrangement uses TRBV24-1 and TRBJ2-2; 8 bases are shared with TRBD1. This CDR3 comprises 16 residues. Unmatched junction bases numbered 14, after V lost 5 bases and J lost 10 bases. Germline CDR1 KGHDR, CDR2 SFDVKD.

The chain recombines TRBV9 with TRBJ1-2, with 12 bases matching TRBD1. The CDR3 totals 15 residues. From germline, CDR1 is SGDLS and CDR2 YYNGEE. V was clipped by 5 bases and J by 4 bases; unmatched bases: 6. This chain's CDR3 is CASRTGTGGPYGYTF. The CDR3 bases are TGTGCCAGCAGAACCGGGACAGGGGGCCCCTATGGCTACACCTTC.

J is TRBJ1-1 and V is TRBV5-1; D is possibly TRBD1 (5 bases). Trimming left V 0 bases short and J 7 bases short, with 10 bases between. Germline V CDR1 and CDR2: SGHRS, YFSETQ. The CDR3 has 13 residues. In DNA, the CDR3 is TGCGCCAGCAGCTTGGGCAGGGAGGATGAAGCTTTCTTT. This encodes CASSLGREDEAFF.

V gene TRBV19 combines with J gene TRBJ2-1, with D possibly matching TRBD2 (5 bases). CDR1 and CDR2 from the germline V gene are LNHDA and SQIVND (reference sequence). Deletions cut 4 bases from V and 7 bases from J, with 17 bases between. The CDR3 covers 15 residues. The CDR3 loop is CASSTTNGVKNEQFF. The CDR3 DNA sequence: TGTGCCAGTAGTACAACTAACGGGGTGAAGAATGAGCAGTTCTTC.